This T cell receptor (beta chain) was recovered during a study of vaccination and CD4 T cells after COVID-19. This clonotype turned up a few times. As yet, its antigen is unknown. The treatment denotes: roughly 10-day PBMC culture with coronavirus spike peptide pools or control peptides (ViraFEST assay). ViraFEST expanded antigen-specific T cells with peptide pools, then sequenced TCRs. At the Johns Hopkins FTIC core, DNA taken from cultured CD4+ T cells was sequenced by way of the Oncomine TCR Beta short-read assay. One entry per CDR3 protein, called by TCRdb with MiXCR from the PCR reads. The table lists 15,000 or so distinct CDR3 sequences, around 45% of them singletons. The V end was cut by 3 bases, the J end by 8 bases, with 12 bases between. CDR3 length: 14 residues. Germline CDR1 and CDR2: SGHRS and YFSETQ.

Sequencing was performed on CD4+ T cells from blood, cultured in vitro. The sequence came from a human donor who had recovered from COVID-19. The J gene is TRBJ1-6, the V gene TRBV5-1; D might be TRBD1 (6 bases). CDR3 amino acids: CASSSTGPDSPLHF. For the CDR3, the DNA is TGCGCCAGCAGCTCGACAGGCCCCGATTCACCCCTCCACTTT.